This T cell receptor (beta chain) was obtained from a study of early T cells in non-severe SARS-CoV-2 infection. Findings and limits, study-wide: Database matching using VDJdb favored anti-spike CD8 responses, with private and CD4 specificities left missing.

Germline CDR1 and CDR2: SGHRS and YFSETQ. Trimming took 1 base from V and 2 from J; bases not matched to a gene: 1. The CDR3 consists of 16 residues. Each single cDNA molecule received a unique molecular identifier. TCRdb ran MiXCR on the 5' RACE reads and lists one entry per CDR3 protein. The sample holds about 100,000 distinct CDR3 sequences, around 13% seen once. This clonotype appeared a few times. The antigen is unknown. The receptor was derived from an adult who was a healthcare worker with PCR-confirmed SARS-CoV-2 infection or an uninfected control (not recorded which). The chain is built from TRBV5-1 and TRBJ2-2; 11 nucleotides align to TRBD1. Material for sequencing was whole blood. CDR3 sequence reads: CASSLRTGGNTGELFF. The CDR3 DNA follows: TGCGCCAGCAGCTTGCGGACAGGGGGCAACACCGGGGAGCTGTTTTTT.